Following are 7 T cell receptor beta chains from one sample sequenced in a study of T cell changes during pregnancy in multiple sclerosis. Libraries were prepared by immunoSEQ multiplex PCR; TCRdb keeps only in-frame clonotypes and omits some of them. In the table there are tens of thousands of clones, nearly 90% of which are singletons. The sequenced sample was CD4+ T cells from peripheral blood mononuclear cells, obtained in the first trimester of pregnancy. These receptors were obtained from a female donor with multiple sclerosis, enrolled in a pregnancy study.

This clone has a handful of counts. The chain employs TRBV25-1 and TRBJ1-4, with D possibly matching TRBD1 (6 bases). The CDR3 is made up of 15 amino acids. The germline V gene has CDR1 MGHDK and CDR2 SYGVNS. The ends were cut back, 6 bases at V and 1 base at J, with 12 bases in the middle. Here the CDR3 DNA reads TGTGCCAGCAGCCACACCAGGGGAACTAATGAAAAACTGTTTTTT. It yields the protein CASSHTRGTNEKLFF.

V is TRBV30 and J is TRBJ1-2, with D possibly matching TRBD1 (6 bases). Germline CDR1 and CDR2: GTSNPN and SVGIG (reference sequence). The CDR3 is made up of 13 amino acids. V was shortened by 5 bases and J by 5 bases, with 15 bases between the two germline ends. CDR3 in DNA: TGTGCCTGGCACCGGGACAATTCATATGGCTACACCTTC. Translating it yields CAWHRDNSYGYTF.

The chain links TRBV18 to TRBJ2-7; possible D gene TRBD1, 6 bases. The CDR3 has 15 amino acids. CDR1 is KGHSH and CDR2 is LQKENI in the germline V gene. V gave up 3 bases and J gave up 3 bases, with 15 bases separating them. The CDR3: CASSPPGRDIYEQYF. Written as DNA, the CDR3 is TGTGCCAGCTCACCCCCGGGACGGGACATCTACGAGCAGTACTTC.

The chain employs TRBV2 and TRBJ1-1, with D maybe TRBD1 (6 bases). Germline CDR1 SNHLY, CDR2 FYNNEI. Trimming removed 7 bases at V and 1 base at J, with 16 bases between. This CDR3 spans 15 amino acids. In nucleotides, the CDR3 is TGTGCCAGCACTCTGGAAGGACAGCCGAACACTGAAGCTTTCTTT. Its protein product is CASTLEGQPNTEAFF.

In DNA, the CDR3 is TGCGCCAGCAGCTCCCTACCCGAAGGGACAGCCATACTCACCGGGGAGCTGTTTTTT. Translation: CASSSLPEGTAILTGELFF. The chain joins TRBV5-1 to TRBJ2-2; 7 bases align to TRBD1. Germline V gene lookup returns CDR1 SGHRS and CDR2 YFSETQ. The CDR3 loop spans 19 amino acids. Trimming removed 3 bases from V and 4 bases from J; junction bases left unmatched: 18.

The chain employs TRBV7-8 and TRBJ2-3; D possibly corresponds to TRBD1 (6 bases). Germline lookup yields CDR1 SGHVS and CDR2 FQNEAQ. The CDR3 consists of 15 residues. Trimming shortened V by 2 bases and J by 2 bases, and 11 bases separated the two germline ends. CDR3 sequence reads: CASSLQGFYTDTQYF. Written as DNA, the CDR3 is TGTGCCAGCAGCTTACAGGGGTTTTACACAGATACGCAGTATTTT.

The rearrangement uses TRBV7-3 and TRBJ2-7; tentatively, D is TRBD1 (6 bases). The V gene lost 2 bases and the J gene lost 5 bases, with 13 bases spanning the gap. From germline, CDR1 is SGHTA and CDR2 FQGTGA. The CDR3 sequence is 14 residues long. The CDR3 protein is CASSLGPGENEQYF. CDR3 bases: TGTGCCAGCAGCTTAGGGCCAGGGGAAAACGAGCAGTACTTC.